The rows below give T cell receptor beta chains drawn from one sample of a study of T cell responses to AZD1222 COVID-19 vaccine. This table comes from immunoSEQ multiplex PCR, and its TCRdb copy is limited to in-frame clones, with some not included. The sample records about 92,000 clones, 85% to 90% being singletons. The material sequenced was peripheral blood, taken on day 0 of AZD1222 vaccination. These TCRs come from an adult in good health. The CDR3 runs from the conserved cysteine through the conserved F or W. The D gene is left open where the match is weak. Size is omitted from some rows. Given values are once, few, many or a class for expanded clones.

clone_size	d_call	v_call	j_call	cdr3_aa	cdr3_nt
-	TRBD1	TRBV28	TRBJ1-2	CASSPWGQLINYGYTF	TGTGCCAGCAGCCCCTGGGGACAGCTCATAAACTATGGCTACACCTTC
-	TRBD1	TRBV6-5	TRBJ1-1	CASRDRDRGFTEAFF	TGTGCCAGCAGAGACCGGGACAGGGGATTCACTGAAGCTTTCTTT
-	TRBD2	TRBV9	TRBJ2-2	CASSVGGTRGTGELFF	TGTGCCAGCAGCGTAGGGGGGACTAGGGGAACCGGGGAGCTGTTTTTT
-	TRBD2	TRBV10-1	TRBJ2-7	CASSDFTSGGYEQYF	TGCGCCAGCAGTGATTTCACTAGCGGGGGGTACGAGCAGTACTTC
-	-	TRBV27	TRBJ1-1	CASKEWNTEAFF	TGTGCCAGCAAGGAATGGAACACTGAAGCTTTCTTT
-	-	TRBV28	TRBJ2-1	CASSLRNWGRSYNEQFF	TGTGCCAGCAGTTTAAGGAACTGGGGCCGCTCCTACAATGAGCAGTTCTTC
-	TRBD2	TRBV5-5	TRBJ2-7	CASSLVGTSYEQYF	TGTGCCAGCAGCTTGGTTGGGACTAGCTACGAGCAGTACTTC
-	-	TRBV6-4	TRBJ2-3	CASSVTAVSTDTQYF	TGTGCCAGCAGTGTCACAGCGGTTAGCACAGATACGCAGTATTTT
once	-	TRBV4-1	TRBJ2-7	CASSQEQTISYEQYF	TGCGCCAGCAGCCAAGAACAAACTATCTCCTACGAGCAGTACTTC
-	-	TRBV30	TRBJ1-2	CAWSGSVDYGYTF	TGTGCCTGGAGTGGGTCGGTAGACTATGGCTACACCTTC
-	-	TRBV7-8	TRBJ1-1	CASSPGGANTEAFF	TGTGCCAGCAGCCCTGGGGGGGCGAACACTGAAGCTTTCTTT
-	TRBD2	TRBV7-8	TRBJ2-2	CASSLRLAGVNTGELFF	TGTGCCAGCAGCTTGAGATTAGCGGGAGTGAACACCGGGGAGCTGTTTTTT
-	TRBD1	TRBV7-2	TRBJ2-7	CASSSQGAAYEQYF	TGTGCCAGCAGCTCCCAGGGGGCAGCCTACGAGCAGTACTTC
-	-	TRBV6-1	TRBJ2-2	CASSEAETNTGELFF	TGTGCCAGCAGTGAAGCGGAAACGAACACCGGGGAGCTGTTTTTT
-	-	TRBV4-3	TRBJ1-2	CASSQDLPTEQGYTF	TGCGCCAGCAGCCAAGATCTACCTACGGAACAAGGCTACACCTTC
-	-	TRBV27	TRBJ1-4	CASSLDRRGNEKLFF	TGTGCCAGCAGTTTGGACCGTAGAGGGAATGAAAAACTGTTTTTT
once	TRBD1	TRBV7-3	TRBJ1-1	CASSVQGIAEAFF	TGTGCCAGCAGCGTACAGGGGATTGCTGAAGCTTTCTTT
once	-	TRBV4-2	TRBJ1-1	CASSQDSRTLNVDTEAFF	TGTGCCAGCAGCCAAGATTCAAGGACCCTAAACGTGGACACTGAAGCTTTCTTT
-	-	TRBV6-5	TRBJ1-2	CASSSRQAAGYTF	TGTGCCAGCAGTAGCCGACAGGCGGCTGGCTACACCTTC
-	-	TRBV29-1	TRBJ1-4	CSVARDATNEKLFF	TGCAGCGTTGCTCGGGATGCAACTAATGAAAAACTGTTTTTT